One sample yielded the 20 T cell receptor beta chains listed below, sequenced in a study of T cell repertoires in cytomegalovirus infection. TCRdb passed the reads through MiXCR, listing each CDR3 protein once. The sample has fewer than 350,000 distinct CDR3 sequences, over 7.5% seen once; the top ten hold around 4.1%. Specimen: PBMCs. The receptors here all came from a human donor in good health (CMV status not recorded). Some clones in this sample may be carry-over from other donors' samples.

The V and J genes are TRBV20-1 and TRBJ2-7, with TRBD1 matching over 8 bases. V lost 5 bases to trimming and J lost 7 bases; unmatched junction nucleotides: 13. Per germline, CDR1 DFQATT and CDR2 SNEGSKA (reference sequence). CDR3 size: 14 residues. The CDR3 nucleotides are TGCAGTGCTGGGATACGGACAGGGTTTCGTGAGCAGTACTTC. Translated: CSAGIRTGFREQYF.

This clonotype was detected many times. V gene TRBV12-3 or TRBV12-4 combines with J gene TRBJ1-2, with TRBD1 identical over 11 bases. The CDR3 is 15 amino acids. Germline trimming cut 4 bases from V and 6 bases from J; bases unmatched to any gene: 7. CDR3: CASSSGWTGGDGYTF. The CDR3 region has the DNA TGTGCCAGCAGTTCCGGATGGACAGGGGGCGATGGCTACACCTTC.

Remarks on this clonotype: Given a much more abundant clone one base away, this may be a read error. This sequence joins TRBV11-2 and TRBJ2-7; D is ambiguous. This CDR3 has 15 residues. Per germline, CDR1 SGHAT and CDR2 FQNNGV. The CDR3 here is CASGLDRVAAYEQYF. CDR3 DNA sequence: TGTGCCAGCGGCTTAGATCGGGTAGCTGCCTACGAGCAGTACTTC.

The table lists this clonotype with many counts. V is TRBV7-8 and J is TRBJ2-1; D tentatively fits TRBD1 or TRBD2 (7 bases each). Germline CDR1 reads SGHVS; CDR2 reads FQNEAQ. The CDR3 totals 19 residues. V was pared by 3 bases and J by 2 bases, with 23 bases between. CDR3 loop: CASSFPNTYGGTAYNEQFF. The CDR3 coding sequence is TGTGCCAGCAGCTTTCCGAACACGTACGGGGGGACAGCCTACAATGAGCAGTTCTTC.

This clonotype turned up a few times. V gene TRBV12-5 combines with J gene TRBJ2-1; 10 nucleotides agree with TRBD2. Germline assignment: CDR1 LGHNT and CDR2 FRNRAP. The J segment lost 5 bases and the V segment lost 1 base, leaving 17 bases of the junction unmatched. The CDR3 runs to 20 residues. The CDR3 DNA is TGTGCTAGTGGTTTGGCCCTAGGACCTAGCGGGAGCAGATTTAACAATGAGCAGTTCTTC. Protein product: CASGLALGPSGSRFNNEQFF.

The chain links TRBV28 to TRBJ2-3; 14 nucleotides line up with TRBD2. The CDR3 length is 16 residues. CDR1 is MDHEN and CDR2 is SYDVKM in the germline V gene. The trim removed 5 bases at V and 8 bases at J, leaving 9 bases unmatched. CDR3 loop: CASSGTSGRHRATQYF. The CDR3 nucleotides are TGTGCCAGCAGTGGGACTAGCGGGAGACACAGGGCTACGCAGTATTTT. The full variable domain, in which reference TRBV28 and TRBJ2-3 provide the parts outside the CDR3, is DVKVTQSSRYLVKRTGEKVFLECVQDMDHENMFWYRQDPGLGLRLIYFSYDVKMKEKGDIPEGYSVSREKKERFSLILESASTNQTSMYLCASSGTSGRHRATQYFGPGTRLTVL.

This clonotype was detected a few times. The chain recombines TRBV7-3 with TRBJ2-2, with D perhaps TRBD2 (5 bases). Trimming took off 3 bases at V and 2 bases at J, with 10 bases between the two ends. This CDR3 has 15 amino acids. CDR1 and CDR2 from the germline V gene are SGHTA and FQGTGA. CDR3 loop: CASSFQAVNTGELFF. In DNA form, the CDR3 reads TGTGCCAGCAGCTTTCAAGCGGTCAACACCGGGGAGCTGTTTTTT.

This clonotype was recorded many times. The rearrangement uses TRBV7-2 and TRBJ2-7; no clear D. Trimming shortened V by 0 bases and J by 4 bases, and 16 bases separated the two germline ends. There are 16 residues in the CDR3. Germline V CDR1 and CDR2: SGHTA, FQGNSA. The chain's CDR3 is CASSLAPGPSRYEQYF. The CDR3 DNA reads TGTGCCAGCAGCTTAGCCCCAGGACCTTCCCGATACGAGCAGTACTTC.

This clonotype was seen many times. CDR3 in amino acids: CSAPATLRGPSTDTQYF. CDR3 DNA sequence: TGCAGTGCTCCAGCCACCCTCAGGGGGCCAAGCACAGATACGCAGTATTTT. The V and J genes are TRBV20-1 and TRBJ2-3; 8 nucleotides line up with TRBD1. The V segment lost 5 bases and the J segment 0 bases; nucleotides outside the gene matches: 13. Germline CDR1 DFQATT, CDR2 SNEGSKA (reference sequence). The CDR3 has 17 residues.

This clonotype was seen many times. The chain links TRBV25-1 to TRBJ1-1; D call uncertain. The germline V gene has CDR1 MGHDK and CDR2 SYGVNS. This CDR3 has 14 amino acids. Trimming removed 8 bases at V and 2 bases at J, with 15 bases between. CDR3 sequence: CASVSNRANTEAFF. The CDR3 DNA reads TGTGCCAGCGTGTCAAACCGGGCCAACACTGAAGCTTTCTTT.

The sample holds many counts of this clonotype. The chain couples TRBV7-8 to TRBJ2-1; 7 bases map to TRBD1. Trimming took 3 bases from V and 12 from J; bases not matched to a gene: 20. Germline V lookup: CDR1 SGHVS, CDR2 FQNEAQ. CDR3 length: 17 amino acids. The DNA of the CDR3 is TGTGCCAGCAGCTTGTTCGTTGCAGGGGGAGAAGCTAGCAGGCAGTTCTTC. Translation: CASSLFVAGGEASRQFF.

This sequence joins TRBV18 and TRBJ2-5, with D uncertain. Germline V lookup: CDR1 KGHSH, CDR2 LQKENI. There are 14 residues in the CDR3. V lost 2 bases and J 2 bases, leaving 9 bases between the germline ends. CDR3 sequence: CASSPESVQETQYF. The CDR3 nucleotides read TGTGCCAGCTCACCAGAGTCAGTACAAGAGACCCAGTACTTC.

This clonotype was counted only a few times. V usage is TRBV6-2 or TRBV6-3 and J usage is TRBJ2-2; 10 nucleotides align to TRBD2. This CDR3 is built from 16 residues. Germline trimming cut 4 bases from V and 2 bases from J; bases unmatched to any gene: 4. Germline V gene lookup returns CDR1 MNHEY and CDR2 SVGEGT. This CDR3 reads CASSWGLAHNTGELFF. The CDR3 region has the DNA TGTGCCAGCAGTTGGGGACTAGCGCATAACACCGGGGAGCTGTTTTTT.

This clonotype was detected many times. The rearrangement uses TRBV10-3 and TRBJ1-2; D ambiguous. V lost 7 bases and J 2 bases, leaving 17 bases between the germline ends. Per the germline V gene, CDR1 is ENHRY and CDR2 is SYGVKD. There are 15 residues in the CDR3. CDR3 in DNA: TGTGCCATCAATGATGGGAGAGGCCAAAACTATGGCTACACCTTC. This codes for CAINDGRGQNYGYTF.

The CDR3: CSAADRPYTYEQYF. The CDR3 region has the DNA TGCAGTGCTGCAGACAGGCCCTATACCTACGAGCAGTACTTC. The chain employs TRBV20-1 and TRBJ2-7; maybe TRBD1 (6 bases). Germline V gene sequence: CDR1 DFQATT, CDR2 SNEGSKA (reference sequence). The V gene lost 5 bases and the J gene lost 2 bases, with 16 bases spanning the gap. This CDR3 spans 14 amino acids.

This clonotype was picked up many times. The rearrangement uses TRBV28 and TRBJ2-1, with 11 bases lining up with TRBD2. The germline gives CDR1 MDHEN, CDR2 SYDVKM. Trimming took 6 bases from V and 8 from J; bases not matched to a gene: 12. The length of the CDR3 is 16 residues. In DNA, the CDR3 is TGTGCCAGCAGCCACGTTCTAGCGGGAGGCGTAGATGAGCAGTTCTTC. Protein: CASSHVLAGGVDEQFF.

In DNA form, the CDR3 reads TGCAGTGCCGAGAGAGCGGGAGGTCTCTACGAGCAGTACTTC. This gives the protein CSAERAGGLYEQYF. This rearrangement joins TRBV20-1 to TRBJ2-7, with 9 bases fitting TRBD2. V lost 6 bases to trimming and J lost 3 bases; unmatched junction nucleotides: 9. The CDR3 runs 14 residues. From germline, CDR1 is DFQATT and CDR2 SNEGSKA (reference sequence).

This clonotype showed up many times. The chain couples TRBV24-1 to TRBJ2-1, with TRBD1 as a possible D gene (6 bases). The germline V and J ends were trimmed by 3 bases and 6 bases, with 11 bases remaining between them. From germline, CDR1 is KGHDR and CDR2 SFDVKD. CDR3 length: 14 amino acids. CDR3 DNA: TGTGCCACCAGTGATCAACTAGGGGGCAATGAGCAGTTCTTC. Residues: CATSDQLGGNEQFF.

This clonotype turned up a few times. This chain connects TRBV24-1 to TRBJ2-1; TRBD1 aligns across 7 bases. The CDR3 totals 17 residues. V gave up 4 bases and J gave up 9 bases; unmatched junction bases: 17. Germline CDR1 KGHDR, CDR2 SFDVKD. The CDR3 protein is CATSEGLGQRRSVEQFF. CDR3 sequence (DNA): TGTGCCACCAGTGAAGGATTGGGACAGAGAAGGTCGGTTGAGCAGTTCTTC.

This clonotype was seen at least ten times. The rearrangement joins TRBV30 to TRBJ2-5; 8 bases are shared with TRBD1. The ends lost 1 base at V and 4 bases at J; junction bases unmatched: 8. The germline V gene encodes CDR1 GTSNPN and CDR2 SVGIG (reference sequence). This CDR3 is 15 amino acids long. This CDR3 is CAWSGAGGALETQYF. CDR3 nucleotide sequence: TGTGCCTGGAGTGGGGCAGGGGGCGCGTTAGAGACCCAGTACTTC. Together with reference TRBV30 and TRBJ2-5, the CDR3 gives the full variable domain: SQTIHQWPATLVQPVGSPLSLECTVEGTSNPNLYWYRQAAGRGLQLLFYSVGIGQISSEVPQNLSASRPQDRQFILSSKKLLLSDSGFYLCAWSGAGGALETQYFGPGTRLLVL.